Here is one TCR beta chain with its context. As yet, its antigen is unknown. J gave up 3 bases and V 5 bases, and 13 bases lay outside the gene matches. The V gene's germline CDR1 is PRHDT and CDR2 FYEKMQ (reference sequence). The CDR3 contains 16 residues. These data come from a study of T cells in Graves' hyperthyroidism and ophthalmopathy. Study outcomes and limitations: A model using 13 V-J features told ophthalmopathy apart from stable hyperthyroidism. Blood held most thyroid clonotypes expanded above 0.001 frequency.

Amplification targeted TCR beta CDR3 regions from RNA transcripts. HTBI primers drove first-round RT-PCR of the TCR CDR3. One entry per CDR3 protein results from TCRdb running MiXCR on the multiplex PCR reads. The sample records 550,000 to 700,000 distinct CDR3 sequences, roughly 14% being singletons. Sequences were obtained from blood. This sequence originates from a woman in her forties with Graves' ophthalmopathy. The J gene is TRBJ2-7, the V gene TRBV13; TRBD2 matches 7 bases. The CDR3 loop reads CASSPRGGAGLYEQYF. The DNA for the CDR3 is TGTGCCAGCAGCCCGAGGGGAGGGGCTGGTCTCTACGAGCAGTACTTC.